This T cell receptor beta chain stems from a study of blood T cell repertoires in COVID-19. Study in general: Some COVID-19 samples were acute and others convalescent; all came from the United States, Italy and Spain.

Method: immunoSEQ multiplex PCR; TCRdb's copy keeps in-frame clones and lacks some. The sample includes 380,000 or so clones, around 87% of them seen just once. The V segment lost 4 bases and the J segment 2 bases; nucleotides outside the gene matches: 3. The CDR3 has 13 amino acids. Germline V gene lookup returns CDR1 SQVTM and CDR2 ANQGSEA. Resolution of symptoms, clearance, or two negative PCRs was present in recovered Cohort 3 donors. The TCR comes from a man in his thirties or forties who had recovered from COVID-19. Sequences were obtained from PBMCs or T cells enriched from blood (not recorded which). V and J are TRBV29-1 and TRBJ1-2; 8 nucleotides match TRBD1. The CDR3 sequence: CSVGGQENYGYTF. DNA of the CDR3: TGCAGCGTTGGGGGACAGGAGAACTATGGCTACACCTTC.